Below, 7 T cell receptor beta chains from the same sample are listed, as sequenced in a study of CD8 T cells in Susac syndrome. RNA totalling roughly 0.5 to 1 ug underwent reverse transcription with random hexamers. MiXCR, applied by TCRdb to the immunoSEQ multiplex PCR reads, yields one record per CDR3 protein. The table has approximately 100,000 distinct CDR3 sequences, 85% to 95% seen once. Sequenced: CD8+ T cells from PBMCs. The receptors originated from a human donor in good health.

The CDR3 loop is CSVENIEQFF. DNA of the CDR3: TGCAGCGTCGAGAATATTGAGCAGTTCTTC. The chain couples TRBV29-1 to TRBJ2-1; D remains ambiguous. V shed 6 bases and J shed 9 bases, with 9 bases lying between them. The CDR3 is made up of 10 amino acids. In germline, CDR1 is SQVTM, CDR2 ANQGSEA.

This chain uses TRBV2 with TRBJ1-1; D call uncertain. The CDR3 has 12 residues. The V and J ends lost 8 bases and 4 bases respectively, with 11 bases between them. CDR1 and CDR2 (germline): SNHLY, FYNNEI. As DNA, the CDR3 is TGTGCCAGCGGGGAGGGTTCCACTGAAGCTTTCTTT. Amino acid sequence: CASGEGSTEAFF.

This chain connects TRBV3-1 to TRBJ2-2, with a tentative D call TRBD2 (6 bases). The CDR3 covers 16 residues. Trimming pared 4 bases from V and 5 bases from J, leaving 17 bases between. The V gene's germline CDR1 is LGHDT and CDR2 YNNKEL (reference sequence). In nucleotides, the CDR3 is TGTGCCAGCAGCCTCCCTTGGGGGGATTGGACCGGGGAGCTGTTTTTT. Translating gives CASSLPWGDWTGELFF.

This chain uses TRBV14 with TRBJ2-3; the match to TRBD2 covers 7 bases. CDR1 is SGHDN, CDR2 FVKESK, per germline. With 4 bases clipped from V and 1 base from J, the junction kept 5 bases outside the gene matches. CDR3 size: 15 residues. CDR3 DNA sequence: TGTGCCAGCAGCCGGCGGCTAGCGGGCACAGATACGCAGTATTTT. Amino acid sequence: CASSRRLAGTDTQYF.

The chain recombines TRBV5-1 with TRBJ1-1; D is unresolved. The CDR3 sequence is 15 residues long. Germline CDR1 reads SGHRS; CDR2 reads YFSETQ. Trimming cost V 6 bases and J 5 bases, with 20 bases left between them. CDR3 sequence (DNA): TGCGCCAGCACCCCGGGGTCCGGTGGAGAGACTGAAGCTTTCTTT. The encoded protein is CASTPGSGGETEAFF. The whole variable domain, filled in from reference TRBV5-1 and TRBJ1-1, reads KAGVTQTPRYLIKTRGQQVTLSCSPISGHRSVSWYQQTPGQGLQFLFEYFSETQRNKGNFPGRFSGRQFSNSRSEMNVSTLELGDSALYLCASTPGSGGETEAFFGQGTRLTVV.

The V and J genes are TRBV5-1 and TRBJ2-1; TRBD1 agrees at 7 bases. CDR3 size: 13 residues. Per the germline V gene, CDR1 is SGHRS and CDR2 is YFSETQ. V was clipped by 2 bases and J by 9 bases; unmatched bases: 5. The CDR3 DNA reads TGCGCCAGCAGCTTTCAGGGGGAGACTGAGCAGTTCTTC. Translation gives CASSFQGETEQFF.

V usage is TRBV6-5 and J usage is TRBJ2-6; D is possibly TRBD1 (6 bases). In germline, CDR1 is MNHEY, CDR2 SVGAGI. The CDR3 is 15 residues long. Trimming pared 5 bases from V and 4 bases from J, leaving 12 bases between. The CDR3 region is CASSPRTAGANVLTF. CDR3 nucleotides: TGTGCCAGCAGTCCCCGGACAGCCGGGGCCAACGTCCTGACTTTC.